This entry lists 7 T cell receptor beta chains sequenced from one sample in a study of beta chain features in type 1 diabetes. General study results and limits: Patients with Type 1 diabetes showed moderately but significantly shorter TCRB CDR3s in all four CD4+ subsets.

Antigens of these TCRs are unknown. Expressed TCRB transcripts were sequenced because the entire RNA isolate underwent reverse transcription. The data were produced by immunoSEQ multiplex PCR, yet TCRdb's version contains in-frame clones alone and is incomplete. The sample lists hundreds of thousands of clones; over 13% were seen once. The sample consisted of naive CD4+ T cells from blood. These receptors were taken from a man between 18 and 29 years old with type 1 diabetes.

There are a few counts of this clone. The chain carries TRBV14 and TRBJ2-2; no reliable D call. Looked up from germline, CDR1 is SGHDN and CDR2 is FVKESK. The CDR3 is 13 amino acids. Deletions cut 0 bases from V and 7 bases from J, with 6 bases between. The CDR3 region is CASSQDLRGELFF. In nucleotides, the CDR3 is TGTGCCAGCAGCCAAGATCTCCGCGGGGAGCTGTTTTTT. Looking up the rest from reference TRBV14 and TRBJ2-2 gives the full variable domain: EAGVTQFPSHSVIEKGQTVTLRCDPISGHDNLYWYRRVMGKEIKFLLHFVKESKQDESGMPNNRFLAERTGGTYSTLKVQPAELEDSGVYFCASSQDLRGELFFGEGSRLTVL.

The sample holds a few counts of this clone. The chain joins TRBV4-2 to TRBJ2-3, with D possibly TRBD2 on 6 matching bases. V gave up 2 bases and J gave up 0 bases, with 15 bases separating them. This CDR3 region has 17 residues. In germline, CDR1 is LGHNA, CDR2 YNFKEQ. The CDR3 sequence: CASSQHTSTYSTDTQYF. CDR3 sequence (DNA): TGTGCCAGCAGCCAACATACTAGCACGTATAGCACAGATACGCAGTATTTT.

The chain combines TRBV29-1 with TRBJ2-7, with 7 bases matching TRBD1. The CDR3 spans 12 residues. The trim removed 7 bases at V and 3 bases at J, leaving 6 bases unmatched. CDR1 SQVTM and CDR2 ANQGSEA come from the germline V gene. This CDR3 reads CSATGAGYEQYF. The CDR3 coding sequence is TGCAGCGCTACAGGGGCAGGCTACGAGCAGTACTTC.

The chain joins TRBV6-5 to TRBJ1-2, with D uncertain. The CDR3 is 15 amino acids. V was cut by 6 bases and J by 8 bases, with 22 bases left in between. Germline V gene data show CDR1 as MNHEY and CDR2 as SVGAGI. CDR3 in DNA: TGTGCCAGCAGCTACACTCCTCAATTCTTCTCCGGCTACACCTTC. Translating gives CASSYTPQFFSGYTF.

The chain couples TRBV7-2 to TRBJ2-3; 8 nucleotides align to TRBD1. The trim removed 7 bases at V and 3 bases at J, leaving 6 bases unmatched. The germline gives CDR1 SGHTA, CDR2 FQGNSA. This CDR3 is 14 amino acids long. DNA for the CDR3: TGTGCCAGCAACGGACAGGGAAAAACAGATACGCAGTATTTT. Its protein is CASNGQGKTDTQYF. Combining the CDR3 with reference TRBV7-2 and TRBJ2-3 gives the whole variable domain GAGVSQSPSNKVTEKGKDVELRCDPISGHTALYWYRQSLGQGLEFLIYFQGNSAPDKSGLPSDRFSAERTGGSVSTLTIQRTQQEDSAVYLCASNGQGKTDTQYFGPGTRLTVL.

This clone was found a few times. This chain uses TRBV5-1 with TRBJ2-1, with D possibly being TRBD1 (6 bases). CDR3 length: 14 residues. Germline V gene lookup returns CDR1 SGHRS and CDR2 YFSETQ. V gave up 4 bases and J gave up 4 bases, with 12 bases separating them. The CDR3 protein is CASSRGGPYNEQFF. CDR3 DNA sequence: TGCGCCAGCAGCAGAGGGGGACCTTACAATGAGCAGTTCTTC.

V and J are TRBV18 and TRBJ2-3; 7 positions match TRBD1. Unmatched junction bases numbered 2, after V lost 1 base and J lost 13 bases. The CDR3 length is 11 residues. From germline, CDR1 is KGHSH and CDR2 LQKENI. CDR3 protein: CASSPRDSKYF. The CDR3 coding sequence is TGTGCCAGCTCACCACGGGACAGCAAGTATTTT.